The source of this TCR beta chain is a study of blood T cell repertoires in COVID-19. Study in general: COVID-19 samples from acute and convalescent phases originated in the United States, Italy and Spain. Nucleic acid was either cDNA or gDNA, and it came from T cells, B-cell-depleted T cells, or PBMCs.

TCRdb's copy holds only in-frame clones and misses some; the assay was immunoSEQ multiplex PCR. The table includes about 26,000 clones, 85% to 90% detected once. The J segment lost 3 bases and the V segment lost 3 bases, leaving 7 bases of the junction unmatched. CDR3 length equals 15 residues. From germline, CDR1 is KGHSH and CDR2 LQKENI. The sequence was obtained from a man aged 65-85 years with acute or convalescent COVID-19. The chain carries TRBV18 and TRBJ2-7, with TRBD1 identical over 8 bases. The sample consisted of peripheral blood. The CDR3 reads CASSPPGQGDYEQYF. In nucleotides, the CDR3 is TGTGCCAGCTCACCCCCCGGACAGGGCGACTACGAGCAGTACTTC. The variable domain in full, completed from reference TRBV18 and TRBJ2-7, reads NAGVMQNPRHLVRRRGQEARLRCSPMKGHSHVYWYRQLPEEGLKFMVYLQKENIIDESGMPKERFSAEFPKEGPSILRIQQVVRGDSAAYFCASSPPGQGDYEQYFGPGTRLTVT.